These 30 T cell receptor beta chains were sequenced from one sample in a study of molecular identifiers for immune sequencing clone quantification. TCRdb called the PCR reads again in MiXCR, with one record for every CDR3 protein. The sample holds 45,000 to 55,000 distinct CDR3 sequences; about a third are singletons and the top ten take 3.5% to 4%. Sequenced material: naive CD8+ T cells from blood, with Jurkat cell RNA spiked in. Described subset: FACS-sorted CD8+CD4-CCR7+CD45RA+ naive T cells. The receptors originated from a human donor in good health. Some libraries in this study had Jurkat cell RNA spiked in.

Details on this clonotype: One junction end does not reproduce the germline sequence, and a read error may be involved. The rearrangement links TRBV7-9 to TRBJ2-7; no definite D call. The V gene's germline CDR1 is SEHNR and CDR2 FQNEAQ (reference sequence). The CDR3 spans 14 residues. The CDR3 spells CASSPPEQTYEQYF. In DNA, the CDR3 is TGTGCCAGCAGCCCACCGGAACAGACCTACGAACAGTACTTC.

Concerning this clonotype: At one boundary the junction diverges from the germline segment, which might be a read error. The chain links TRBV5-3 to TRBJ2-1; TRBD2 agrees at 10 bases. TRBV5-3 is an open reading frame whose function is uncertain. CDR3 length: 15 residues. The CDR3 region is CASSLSLAGDNEQFF. In DNA, the CDR3 is TGTGCCAGCAGCTTGTCCCTAGCGGGGGACAATGAGCAGTTCTTC.

The rearrangement joins TRBV10-3 to TRBJ2-5; 12 bases agree with TRBD2. From germline, CDR1 is ENHRY and CDR2 SYGVKD. The length of the CDR3 is 16 residues. The V gene end was trimmed by 3 bases and the J gene end by 1 base; junction bases not matched to a gene: 3. CDR3 nucleotide sequence: TGTGCCATCAGTGAAGCTAGCGGGAGGGTCCAAGAGACCCAGTACTTC. Translated, it gives CAISEASGRVQETQYF.

As for this clonotype: At one boundary the junction diverges from the germline segment, which might be a read error. Here the CDR3 DNA reads TGCAGCGTTAGAAAAATCGACAGGGTGAGGGCAGCTACGCTGTATTTT. Translating gives CSVRKIDRVRAATLYF. The rearrangement links TRBV29-1 to TRBJ2-3; TRBD1 agrees at 7 bases. Germline V lookup: CDR1 SQVTM, CDR2 ANQGSEA. The CDR3 loop spans 16 amino acids.

This clonotype was counted ten times or more. The rearrangement links TRBV5-1 to TRBJ2-7; 11 bases map to TRBD1. The CDR3 sequence is 16 residues long. Trimming took 0 bases from V and 6 from J; bases not matched to a gene: 8. Germline V gene sequence: CDR1 SGHRS, CDR2 YFSETQ. CDR3: CASSLGPGTGGLEQYF. The CDR3 DNA follows: TGCGCCAGCAGCTTGGGACCCGGGACAGGGGGACTCGAGCAGTACTTC.

This clonotype was counted between two and nine times. The V call is TRBV7-2, the J call TRBJ2-3; maybe TRBD2 (6 bases). Germline CDR1 SGHTA, CDR2 FQGNSA. The CDR3 is 15 residues long. V was shortened by 3 bases and J by 0 bases, with 10 bases between the two germline ends. The chain's CDR3 is CASSFPGASTDTQYF. The CDR3 DNA follows: TGTGCCAGCAGCTTTCCGGGAGCCAGCACAGATACGCAGTATTTT.

Points on this clonotype: At one of its ends the junction is not consistent with the germline gene, which may arise from a read error. The chain joins TRBV10-2 to TRBJ1-5; the D is unclear. The CDR3 extends over 14 amino acids. The germline CDR1 and CDR2 sequences are WSHSY and SAAADI. The CDR3 is CASSESLGNPPQHF. The CDR3, as DNA: TGCGCCAGCAGTGAGTCCTTGGGCAATCCGCCCCAGCATTTT.

With regard to this clonotype: One base away lies a much larger clone, so this may be a sequencing read error. The V and J genes are TRBV11-2 and TRBJ2-7; 7 bases fit TRBD2. Per the germline V gene, CDR1 is SGHAT and CDR2 is FQNNGV. The length of the CDR3 is 15 residues. CDR3: CVSSLGAGPEIEQYF. The CDR3 DNA is TGTGTCAGCAGCTTAGGAGCGGGACCAGAGATTGAGCAGTACTTC.

The rearrangement joins TRBV20-1 to TRBJ1-5; TRBD1 matches 9 bases. The CDR3 loop spans 16 amino acids. The V segment lost 1 base and the J segment 3 bases; nucleotides outside the gene matches: 7. Germline CDR1 and CDR2: DFQATT and SNEGSKA (reference sequence). The CDR3 protein is CSARGAGQGYNQPQHF. The CDR3 coding sequence is TGCAGTGCTAGAGGCGCGGGACAGGGATACAATCAGCCCCAGCATTTT.

This clonotype came up many times. V is TRBV7-9 and J is TRBJ2-5; D gene ambiguous. Germline V gene data show CDR1 as SEHNR and CDR2 as FQNEAQ (reference sequence). The CDR3 sequence is 11 residues long. V was pared by 0 bases and J by 5 bases, with 1 base between. CDR3 region: CASSLAETQYF. The CDR3 DNA follows: TGTGCCAGCAGCTTAGCCGAGACCCAGTACTTC.

This clonotype was observed a few times. This chain links TRBV13 with TRBJ2-7; the D is unclear. This CDR3 has 14 amino acids. The V gene lost 0 bases and the J gene lost 2 bases, with 8 bases spanning the gap. Per the germline V gene, CDR1 is PRHDT and CDR2 is FYEKMQ (reference sequence). The CDR3 nucleotides read TGTGCCAGCAGCTTAGGCCCTCGTCCCTACGAGCAGTACTTC. This gives the protein CASSLGPRPYEQYF. The whole variable domain, remainder taken from reference TRBV13 and TRBJ2-7, is AAGVIQSPRHLIKEKRETATLKCYPIPRHDTVYWYQQGPGQDPQFLISFYEKMQSDKGSIPDRFSAQQFSDYHSELNMSSLELGDSALYFCASSLGPRPYEQYFGPGTRLTVT.

The rearrangement links TRBV4-2 to TRBJ2-3; 9 bases line up with TRBD2. The CDR3 has 15 residues. Germline V CDR1 and CDR2: LGHNA, YNFKEQ. With V trimmed by 1 base and J by 3 bases, 2 bases remained unmatched. The CDR3 region is CASSQGSGRTDTQYF. In nucleotides, the CDR3 is TGTGCCAGCAGCCAAGGCAGCGGGAGGACAGATACGCAGTATTTT.

This clonotype was counted at least ten times. V and J are TRBV24-1 and TRBJ2-2; D unresolved. V was clipped by 5 bases and J by 6 bases, with 12 bases between them. This CDR3 is 14 amino acids long. The germline gives CDR1 KGHDR, CDR2 SFDVKD. The DNA for the CDR3 is TGTGCCACCAGTGTATCGCCGGGCGCCGGGGAGCTGTTTTTT. As protein: CATSVSPGAGELFF.

Note on this clonotype: Just one base apart from a much larger clone, this may be a read error. V usage is TRBV7-6 and J usage is TRBJ2-3, with TRBD2 identical over 7 bases. The germline V gene has CDR1 SGHVS and CDR2 FNYEAQ. The CDR3 sequence is 15 residues long. The CDR3 region is CASSLAGEKGDTLYF. Written as DNA, the CDR3 is TGTGCCAGCAGCTTGGCGGGAGAAAAAGGAGATACGCTGTATTTT.

This clonotype was seen repeatedly, ten times or more. The CDR3 here is CASSSGQTTDTQYF. The CDR3 DNA sequence: TGTGCCAGCAGCTCGGGACAGACCACAGATACGCAGTATTTT. The rearrangement joins TRBV4-2 to TRBJ2-3, with 7 bases fitting TRBD1. The germline V gene encodes CDR1 LGHNA and CDR2 YNFKEQ. V trimming: 5 bases; J trimming: 2 bases; junction bases outside the gene matches: 4. The CDR3 spans 14 residues.

The chain joins TRBV27 to TRBJ2-7; 8 nucleotides agree with TRBD1. Per germline, CDR1 MNHEY and CDR2 SMNVEV (reference sequence). J gave up 4 bases and V 0 bases, and 5 bases lay outside the gene matches. The CDR3 sequence is 15 residues long. The CDR3 coding sequence is TGTGCCAGCAGTTTATCTTCGCAGGGGGCGTACGAGCAGTACTTC. This encodes CASSLSSQGAYEQYF.

A single count supports this clonotype. The gene calls are TRBV9 and TRBJ2-1; D remains unclear. Germline CDR1 SGDLS, CDR2 YYNGEE. The CDR3 spans 16 residues. V lost 4 bases, J lost 0 bases, and 14 bases lay in between. The CDR3: CASSPRTGPSYNEQFF. The CDR3 DNA is TGTGCCAGCAGCCCCCGGACGGGTCCCTCCTACAATGAGCAGTTCTTC.

This clonotype came up once. The rearrangement joins TRBV4-1 to TRBJ2-5; D not resolved. Germline assignment: CDR1 MGHRA and CDR2 YSYEKL. The CDR3 length is 13 residues. V was shortened by 1 base and J by 5 bases, with 8 bases between the two germline ends. This chain's CDR3 is CASSQVDRETQYF. CDR3 bases: TGCGCCAGCAGCCAAGTCGATCGGGAGACCCAGTACTTC.

The genes are TRBV27 and TRBJ2-3; perhaps TRBD1 as D (6 bases). The CDR3 has 14 residues. Trimming left V 4 bases short and J 1 base short, with 9 bases between. The V gene's germline CDR1 is MNHEY and CDR2 SMNVEV (reference sequence). The DNA of the CDR3 is TGTGCCAGCAGTTCGGGACAACGCACAGATACGCAGTATTTT. This sequence encodes CASSSGQRTDTQYF.

This clonotype was observed at least ten times. The chain carries TRBV7-9 and TRBJ1-4, with D perhaps matching TRBD1 (5 bases). Trimming left V 2 bases short and J 4 bases short, with 11 bases between. The germline V gene encodes CDR1 SEHNR and CDR2 FQNEAQ (reference sequence). The CDR3 has 15 residues. CDR3 region: CASSLFARDNEKLFF. CDR3 bases: TGTGCCAGCAGCTTATTTGCCAGGGATAATGAAAAACTGTTTTTT.

With regard to this clonotype: The CDR3 does not end in the conserved phenylalanine or tryptophan, so this is likely a read error. The V call is TRBV7-8, the J call TRBJ2-1; D unclear. Germline V gene data show CDR1 as SGHVS and CDR2 as FQNEAQ. Deletions cut 0 bases from V and 5 bases from J, with 2 bases between. The length of the CDR3 is 12 residues. The CDR3 DNA is TGTGCCAGCAGCTTAGCTAACAATGAGCAGTTCATC. This translates into CASSLANNEQFI.

This clonotype came up many times. The chain joins TRBV29-1 to TRBJ2-4, with 10 bases aligning to TRBD2. The V and J ends lost 0 bases and 0 bases, in that order; junction bases with no gene match: 8. There are 18 residues in the CDR3. Germline V gene lookup returns CDR1 SQVTM and CDR2 ANQGSEA. The CDR3 loop is CSVEDLAGEGVAKNIQYF. CDR3 sequence (DNA): TGCAGCGTTGAAGATCTAGCGGGAGAGGGGGTAGCCAAAAACATTCAGTACTTC.

CDR3 DNA sequence: TGTGCCAGCAGCTTAGGGGCGCGGTACCAAGAGACCCAGTACTTC. This gives the protein CASSLGARYQETQYF. The V call is TRBV11-2, the J call TRBJ2-5, with D hard to call. V was clipped by 1 base and J by 0 bases, with 9 bases between them. The CDR3 totals 15 residues. Per germline, CDR1 SGHAT and CDR2 FQNNGV.

CDR3 residues: CASSLGQYEQYF. CDR3 nucleotides: TGTGCCAGCAGTTTAGGGCAGTACGAGCAGTACTTC. This chain uses TRBV28 with TRBJ2-7; unclear D gene. Trimming took off 2 bases at V and 4 bases at J, with 6 bases between the two ends. The CDR3 runs 12 residues. Germline V gene sequence: CDR1 MDHEN, CDR2 SYDVKM.

Concerning this clonotype: An end of the junction differs from the germline gene, which may be a read error. The J gene is TRBJ2-5, the V gene TRBV27; D is unclear. CDR1 and CDR2 (germline): MNHEY, SMNVEV (reference sequence). This CDR3 is 14 amino acids long. CDR3: CASSPRPYQEPQYF. CDR3 in DNA: TGTGCCAGCAGTCCGCGACCGTACCAAGAGCCCCAGTACTTC.

At least ten counts were recorded for this clonotype. The chain has TRBV5-1 and TRBJ2-5; the match to TRBD2 covers 10 bases. Germline V lookup: CDR1 SGHRS, CDR2 YFSETQ. Unmatched junction bases numbered 8, after V lost 0 bases and J lost 3 bases. This CDR3 contains 17 residues. CDR3: CASSLDSGGLAEETQYF. The CDR3 nucleotides read TGCGCCAGCAGCTTGGATTCTGGTGGACTAGCGGAAGAGACCCAGTACTTC.

This clonotype was seen repeatedly, ten times or more. The DNA for the CDR3 is TGTGCCAGCAGCCAAGATCGCGGCGTCTACGAGCAGTACTTC. This sequence encodes CASSQDRGVYEQYF. This chain uses TRBV4-2 with TRBJ2-7; D ambiguous. Germline V gene lookup returns CDR1 LGHNA and CDR2 YNFKEQ. V was trimmed by 0 bases and J by 3 bases, leaving 9 bases between them. The CDR3 has 14 residues.

This chain connects TRBV19 to TRBJ1-5; D not resolved. The CDR3 has 15 residues. V was pared by 3 bases and J by 5 bases, with 14 bases between. Germline-derived CDR1 and CDR2 are LNHDA and SQIVND (reference sequence). CDR3 residues: CASSIWASGDQPQHF. The CDR3 DNA reads as TGTGCCAGTAGTATTTGGGCGTCTGGTGATCAGCCCCAGCATTTT. The whole variable domain, filled in from reference TRBV19 and TRBJ1-5, reads DGGITQSPKYLFRKEGQNVTLSCEQNLNHDAMYWYRQDPGQGLRLIYYSQIVNDFQKGDIAEGYSVSREKKESFPLTVTSAQKNPTAFYLCASSIWASGDQPQHFGDGTRLSIL.

Notes on this clonotype: An end of the junction does not agree with germline; a read error may underlie this. The J gene is TRBJ2-3, the V gene TRBV5-6; D unresolved. The CDR3 has 15 amino acids. Germline CDR1 is SGHDT and CDR2 is YYEEEE. CDR3 sequence: CASSLGVFSTDTLYF. Written as DNA, the CDR3 is TGTGCCAGCAGCTTGGGAGTGTTTTCCACAGATACGCTGTATTTT.

In this sample, this clonotype turned up a few times. The CDR3 region has the DNA TGTGCCAGCAGTTCCCTCGGTGCCTACAATGAGCAGTTCTTC. This translates into CASSSLGAYNEQFF. The chain couples TRBV27 to TRBJ2-1; D not certain. Per the germline V gene, CDR1 is MNHEY and CDR2 is SMNVEV (reference sequence). The CDR3 has 14 amino acids. Trimming removed 4 bases at V and 2 bases at J, with 9 bases between.